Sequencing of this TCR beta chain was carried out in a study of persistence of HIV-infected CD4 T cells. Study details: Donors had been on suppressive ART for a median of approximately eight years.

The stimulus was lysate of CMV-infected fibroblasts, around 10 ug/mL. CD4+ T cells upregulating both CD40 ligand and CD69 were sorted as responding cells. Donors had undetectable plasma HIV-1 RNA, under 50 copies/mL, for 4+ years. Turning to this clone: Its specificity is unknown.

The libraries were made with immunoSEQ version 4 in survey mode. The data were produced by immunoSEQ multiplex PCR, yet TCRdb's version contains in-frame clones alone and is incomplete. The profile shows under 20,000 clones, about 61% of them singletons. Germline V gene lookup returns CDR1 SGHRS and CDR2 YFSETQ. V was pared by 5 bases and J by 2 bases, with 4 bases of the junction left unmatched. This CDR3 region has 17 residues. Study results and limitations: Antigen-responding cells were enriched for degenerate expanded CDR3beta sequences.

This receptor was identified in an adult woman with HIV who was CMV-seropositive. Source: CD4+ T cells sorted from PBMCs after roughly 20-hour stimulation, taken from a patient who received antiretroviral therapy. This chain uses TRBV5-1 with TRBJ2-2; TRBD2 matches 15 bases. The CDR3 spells CASRGLAGGSNTGELFF. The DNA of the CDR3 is TGCGCCAGCAGGGGACTAGCGGGGGGTTCAAACACCGGGGAGCTGTTTTTT.